This T cell receptor (beta chain) comes out of a study of response to subunit inactivated influenza vaccine. This CDR3 contains 16 residues. The germline CDR1 and CDR2 sequences are SEHNR and FQNEAQ (reference sequence). V lost 10 bases and J lost 0; bases outside the gene matches: 6. One entry per CDR3 protein, called by TCRdb with MiXCR from the RT-PCR reads. The sample includes 560,000 or so distinct CDR3 sequences, under 9% of them seen just once. This clonotype was counted only a few times. The antigen remains undetermined. Study-wide results and caveats: T cells newly recruited by each seasonal influenza vaccination are few, the authors suggested.

This chain links TRBV7-9 with TRBJ2-3; TRBD2 aligns across 14 bases. This receptor was identified in a man aged 50-75 years who received an inactivated influenza vaccine. The sequencing here drew on PBMCs from blood, taken 23 months after vaccination. CDR3 loop: CATGTSGSASTDTQYF. The DNA for the CDR3 is TGTGCCACCGGGACTAGCGGGAGCGCTAGCACAGATACGCAGTATTTT. Full variable domain (rest looked up from reference TRBV7-9 and TRBJ2-3): DTGVSQNPRHKITKRGQNVTFRCDPISEHNRLYWYRQTLGQGPEFLTYFQNEAQLEKSRLLSDRFSAERPKGSFSTLEIQRTEQGDSAMYLCATGTSGSASTDTQYFGPGTRLTVL.